These 14 T cell receptor beta chains were all obtained from the same sample, sequenced in a study of STAT3 mutations in large granular lymphocyte leukemia. Overall study results and limits: At least one immunodominant TCR beta clonotype appeared in every T-cell large granular lymphocyte leukemia patient.

Their specific antigens are unknown. The assay was immunoSEQ multiplex PCR, and TCRdb's table has in-frame clones only and misses some. The sample lists 7,000 to 8,000 clones, 91% occurring once. Sequencing input: peripheral blood mononuclear cells. Source of these receptors: a man aged 50 or older with T-cell large granular lymphocyte leukemia. Some clones in this sample may be carry-over from other donors' samples.

The chain joins TRBV5-1 to TRBJ2-1; unclear D gene. Trimming cost V 0 bases and J 4 bases, with 8 bases left between them. CDR1 and CDR2 from the germline V gene are SGHRS and YFSETQ. The CDR3 is 14 residues long. CDR3 region: CASSLDASYNEQFF. CDR3 nucleotides: TGCGCCAGCAGCTTGGATGCAAGTTACAATGAGCAGTTCTTC.

The chain is built from TRBV14 and TRBJ2-5, with a possible D match to TRBD1 (6 bases). The V gene lost 2 bases and the J gene lost 1 base, with 11 bases spanning the gap. CDR3 size: 15 residues. Germline CDR1 SGHDN, CDR2 FVKESK. The CDR3 reads CASSQPMGAQETQYF. CDR3 DNA: TGTGCCAGCAGCCAACCCATGGGGGCCCAAGAGACCCAGTACTTC.

The rearrangement links TRBV6-5 to TRBJ2-7; 9 bases line up with TRBD1. J gave up 5 bases and V 1 base, and 6 bases lay outside the gene matches. The CDR3 is made up of 15 amino acids. Germline V CDR1 and CDR2: MNHEY, SVGAGI. The CDR3 is CASSYLTGGSDEQYF. The CDR3, as DNA: TGTGCCAGCAGTTACTTGACAGGGGGGAGCGACGAGCAGTACTTC.

J is TRBJ1-5 and V is TRBV6-5; weak D call: TRBD1 (5 bases). CDR3 length: 14 residues. V lost 10 bases, J lost 2 bases, and 15 bases lay in between. Germline V gene sequence: CDR1 MNHEY, CDR2 SVGAGI. In DNA, the CDR3 is TGTGCCACCCGCCCCAGGGTTGGCAATCAGCCCCAGCATTTT. Its protein product is CATRPRVGNQPQHF.

The V gene is TRBV7-9, the J gene TRBJ2-1; the D gene is possibly TRBD1 (5 bases). Between the trimmed V and J ends, which lost 0 bases and 7 bases, there was a span of 13 bases. CDR3 size: 15 residues. Germline V gene data show CDR1 as SEHNR and CDR2 as FQNEAQ (reference sequence). The CDR3 bases are TGTGCCAGCAGCTTAGCGGGCAGGGTGGGTAATGAGCAGTTCTTC. Its translation is CASSLAGRVGNEQFF.

The gene calls are TRBV29-1 and TRBJ1-1, with 7 bases that match TRBD1. The V and J ends lost 6 bases and 8 bases, in that order; junction bases with no gene match: 15. This CDR3 region has 14 residues. Germline-derived CDR1 and CDR2 are SQVTM and ANQGSEA. The chain's CDR3 is CSVSLGQSQVEAFF. The DNA for the CDR3 is TGCAGCGTGAGCTTGGGACAGAGTCAAGTAGAAGCTTTCTTT.

V and J are TRBV7-3 and TRBJ1-4; maybe TRBD1 (6 bases). CDR1 and CDR2 (germline): SGHTA, FQGTGA. The CDR3 contains 15 residues. With 5 bases removed from V and 5 bases from J, the gap between germline ends came to 15 bases. DNA of the CDR3: TGTGCCAGCAGCCATAGGGGGACGGCAAATGAAAAACTGTTTTTT. Its protein is CASSHRGTANEKLFF.

The chain has TRBV28 and TRBJ2-1; 7 bases are a match to TRBD2. The CDR3 length is 13 residues. The germline V gene encodes CDR1 MDHEN and CDR2 SYDVKM. Unmatched junction bases numbered 4, after V lost 2 bases and J lost 9 bases. CDR3 in amino acids: CASSLAGAVEQFF. CDR3 DNA: TGTGCCAGCAGTTTAGCGGGAGCGGTTGAGCAGTTCTTC.

The genes are TRBV10-2 and TRBJ1-4, with D hard to call. CDR1 and CDR2 (germline): WSHSY, SAAADI. The CDR3 contains 15 residues. V lost 6 bases, J lost 0 bases, and 11 bases lay in between. In DNA, the CDR3 is TGCGCCAGCAGGGCGAGGACTGCAACTAATGAAAAACTGTTTTTT. It is translated as CASRARTATNEKLFF.

This chain links TRBV5-1 with TRBJ2-7; 9 positions match TRBD1. Trimming took 4 bases from V and 2 from J; bases not matched to a gene: 1. This CDR3 comprises 13 residues. Germline assignment: CDR1 SGHRS and CDR2 YFSETQ. The CDR3 region is CASSRDRAYEQYF. The CDR3 nucleotides are TGCGCCAGCAGCCGGGACAGGGCCTACGAGCAGTACTTC.

This chain links TRBV28 with TRBJ1-5; TRBD1 aligns across 7 bases. The CDR3 totals 16 residues. Germline trimming cut 4 bases from V and 0 bases from J; bases unmatched to any gene: 6. Per the germline V gene, CDR1 is MDHEN and CDR2 is SYDVKM. The CDR3 reads CASSSGQIYSNQPQHF. As DNA, the CDR3 is TGTGCCAGCAGTTCGGGACAGATCTATAGCAATCAGCCCCAGCATTTT.

This chain links TRBV28 with TRBJ2-5; 14 nucleotides align to TRBD2. V lost 3 bases, J lost 4 bases, and 10 bases stayed unmatched. The CDR3 spans 18 residues. Germline lookup yields CDR1 MDHEN and CDR2 SYDVKM. The CDR3 here is CASSFDLSGLAGVETQYF. CDR3 nucleotides: TGTGCCAGCAGTTTTGACTTATCGGGACTAGCGGGAGTAGAGACCCAGTACTTC.

This clone appeared once. This chain joins TRBV6-5 and TRBJ1-5; no reliable D call. CDR1 MNHEY and CDR2 SVGAGI come from the germline V gene. Between the trimmed V and J ends, which lost 0 bases and 0 bases, there was a span of 6 bases. This CDR3 spans 15 amino acids. The CDR3 loop is CASSYSRDSNQPQHF. In nucleotides, the CDR3 is TGTGCCAGCAGTTACTCGCGGGATAGCAATCAGCCCCAGCATTTT.

This chain joins TRBV5-1 and TRBJ2-1; D remains ambiguous. The CDR3 runs to 14 residues. V was pared by 1 base and J by 4 bases, with 9 bases between. Germline V gene data show CDR1 as SGHRS and CDR2 as YFSETQ. This CDR3 is CASSLYGEYNEQFF. CDR3 nucleotide sequence: TGCGCCAGCAGCTTGTATGGGGAATACAATGAGCAGTTCTTC.